These T cell receptor beta chains were read from a single sample in a study of cytomegalovirus exposure and HLA in healthy donors. Assay: immunoSEQ multiplex PCR; the TCRdb copy retains only in-frame clones and omits some. The sample includes under 150,000 clones, 70% to 90% of them seen just once. What was sequenced was PBMCs. These receptors were obtained from a man aged 35 to 55 in good health and CMV-seronegative. Both conserved end residues are part of each CDR3. The D gene is left open where the match is weak. Size is stated for part of the rows, as once, few or many counts, or as a class when the clone is expanded.

TRBJ2-7,TRBV6-6,-,-,CASRRDGSSYEQYF,TGTGCCAGCAGACGGGACGGGAGCTCCTACGAGCAGTACTTC
TRBJ2-5,TRBV19,-,-,CASSRGVQETQYF,TGTGCCAGTAGTAGGGGGGTCCAAGAGACCCAGTACTTC
TRBJ2-7,TRBV11-2,TRBD2,-,CASSLAGTSGDEQYF,TGTGCCAGCAGCTTAGCGGGGACTAGCGGCGACGAGCAGTACTTC
TRBJ2-7,TRBV7-3,TRBD2,-,CASSQGLAFSEQYF,TGTGCCAGCAGCCAGGGACTAGCGTTTTCAGAGCAGTACTTC
TRBJ2-5,TRBV7-8,-,once,CASSLQRGGQSSKTQYF,TGTGCCAGCAGCTTACAAAGAGGAGGGCAGAGCTCGAAGACCCAGTACTTC
TRBJ2-7,TRBV4-1,-,-,CASSQETGLGEQYF,TGCGCCAGCAGCCAAGAGACAGGCCTGGGGGAGCAGTACTTC
TRBJ2-7,TRBV27,-,few,CASSLDSTGVRIGEQYF,TGTGCCAGCAGTTTGGACAGTACTGGGGTTAGAATAGGGGAGCAGTACTTC
TRBJ2-3,TRBV13,TRBD2,-,CASSSSLREGGTDTQYF,TGTGCCAGCAGCTCTTCTCTGCGGGAGGGGGGGACAGATACGCAGTATTTT
TRBJ1-5,TRBV9,TRBD1,-,CASSVGRGINQPQHF,TGTGCCAGCAGCGTAGGCAGGGGGATCAATCAGCCCCAGCATTTT
TRBJ1-1,TRBV7-2,-,once,CASSSGLNTEAFF,TGTGCCAGCAGCTCAGGATTGAACACTGAAGCTTTCTTT
TRBJ2-7,TRBV7-6,-,once,CASSLVSASYEQYF,TGTGCCAGCAGCTTAGTCAGCGCCTCCTACGAGCAGTACTTC
TRBJ2-1,TRBV19,TRBD1,-,CASSIGTGINEQFF,TGTGCCAGTAGTATTGGGACAGGGATCAATGAGCAGTTCTTC
TRBJ2-2,TRBV6-5,-,-,CASSSDTTGELFF,TGTGCCAGCAGCTCTGACACTACCGGGGAGCTGTTTTTT
TRBJ2-3,TRBV5-1,-,-,CASSLAKPTIPDTQYF,TGCGCCAGCAGCTTGGCCAAACCTACTATCCCAGATACGCAGTATTTT
TRBJ2-7,TRBV9,-,-,CASSVGPDTDYEQYF,TGTGCCAGCAGCGTAGGTCCAGATACCGACTACGAGCAGTACTTC
TRBJ1-2,TRBV4-3,-,-,CASSQDPGNYGYTF,TGCGCCAGCAGCCAAGACCCAGGGAACTATGGCTACACCTTC
TRBJ1-1,TRBV29-1,TRBD1,-,CSVARDRGTEAFF,TGCAGCGTTGCCAGGGACAGGGGGACTGAAGCTTTCTTT
TRBJ2-7,TRBV7-6,-,-,CASSLSIASSYEQYF,TGTGCCAGCAGCCTTTCGATCGCGAGCTCCTACGAGCAGTACTTC
TRBJ1-2,TRBV5-6,TRBD1,-,CASIRWTGPGGGYTF,TGTGCCAGCATAAGGTGGACAGGGCCTGGGGGAGGCTACACCTTC
TRBJ1-3,TRBV28,TRBD1,-,CASSQPGTGGSGNTIYF,TGTGCCAGCAGTCAACCCGGGACAGGAGGTTCTGGAAACACCATATATTTT
TRBJ2-3,TRBV7-6,TRBD2,-,CASSQGLAGGGTDTQYF,TGTGCCAGCAGCCAGGGACTAGCGGGGGGGGGCACAGATACGCAGTATTTT
TRBJ1-6,TRBV10-3,TRBD1,-,CAISERQGPESPLHF,TGTGCCATCAGTGAGAGACAGGGTCCAGAGTCACCCCTCCACTTT
TRBJ1-4,TRBV6-1,-,-,CASSERAWGLDEKLFF,TGTGCCAGCAGTGAACGGGCGTGGGGACTTGATGAAAAACTGTTTTTT
TRBJ2-1,TRBV27,TRBD2,-,CASTGLAGLHGNEQFF,TGTGCCAGCACGGGACTAGCGGGTCTCCATGGGAATGAGCAGTTCTTC
TRBJ1-1,TRBV5-1,-,-,CASSVDWVTEAFF,TGCGCCAGCAGCGTCGACTGGGTCACTGAAGCTTTCTTT
TRBJ2-2,TRBV5-6,-,-,CASSLKSRAGGELFF,TGTGCCAGCAGCTTGAAGTCTAGGGCGGGCGGGGAGCTGTTTTTT
TRBJ1-1,TRBV7-2,-,-,CASSPKPQRQSGTEAFF,TGTGCCAGCAGCCCAAAACCCCAGAGACAGTCGGGCACTGAAGCTTTCTTT